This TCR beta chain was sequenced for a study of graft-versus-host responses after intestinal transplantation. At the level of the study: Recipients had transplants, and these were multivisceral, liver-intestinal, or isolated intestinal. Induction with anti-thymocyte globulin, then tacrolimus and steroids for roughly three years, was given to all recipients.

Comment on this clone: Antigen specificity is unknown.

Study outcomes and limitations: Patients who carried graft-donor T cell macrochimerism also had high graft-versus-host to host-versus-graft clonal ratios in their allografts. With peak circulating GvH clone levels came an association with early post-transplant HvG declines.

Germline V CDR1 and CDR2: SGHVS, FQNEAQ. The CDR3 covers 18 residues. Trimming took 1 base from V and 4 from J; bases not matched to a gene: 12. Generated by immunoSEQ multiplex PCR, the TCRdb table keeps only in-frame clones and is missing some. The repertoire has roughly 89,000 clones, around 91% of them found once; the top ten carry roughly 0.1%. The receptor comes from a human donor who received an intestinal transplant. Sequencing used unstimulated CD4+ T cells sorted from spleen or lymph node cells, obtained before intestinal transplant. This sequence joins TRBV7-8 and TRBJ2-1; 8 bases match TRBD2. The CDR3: CASSLGAAAGGPYNEQFF. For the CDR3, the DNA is TGTGCCAGCAGCTTAGGGGCCGCTGCGGGGGGACCTTACAATGAGCAGTTCTTC.